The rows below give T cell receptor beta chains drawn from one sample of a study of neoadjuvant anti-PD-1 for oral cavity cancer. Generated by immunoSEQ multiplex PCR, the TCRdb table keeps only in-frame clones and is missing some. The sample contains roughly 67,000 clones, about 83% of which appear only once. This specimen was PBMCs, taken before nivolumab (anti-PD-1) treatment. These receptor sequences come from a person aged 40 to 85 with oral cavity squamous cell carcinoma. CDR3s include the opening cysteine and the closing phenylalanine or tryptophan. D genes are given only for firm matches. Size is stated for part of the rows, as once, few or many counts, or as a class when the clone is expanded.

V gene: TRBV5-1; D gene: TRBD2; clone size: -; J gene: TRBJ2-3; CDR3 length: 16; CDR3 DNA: TGCGCCAGCAGCTTTCGTAGCGGGACTGGAGGAGATACGCAGTATTTT; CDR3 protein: CASSFRSGTGGDTQYF
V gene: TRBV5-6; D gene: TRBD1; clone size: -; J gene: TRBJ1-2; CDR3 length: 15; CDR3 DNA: TGTGCCAGCAGCTTGGCCGTTACAGGGGGAGATGGCTACACCTTC; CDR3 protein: CASSLAVTGGDGYTF
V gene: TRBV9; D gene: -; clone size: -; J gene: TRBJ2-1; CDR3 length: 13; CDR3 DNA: TGTGCCAGCAGCGGAGGACCATACAATGAGCAGTTCTTC; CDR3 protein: CASSGGPYNEQFF
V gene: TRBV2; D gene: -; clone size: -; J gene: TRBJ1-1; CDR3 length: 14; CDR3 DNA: TGTGCCAGCAGCAGGGACGGAGAACTTACTGAAGCTTTCTTT; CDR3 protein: CASSRDGELTEAFF
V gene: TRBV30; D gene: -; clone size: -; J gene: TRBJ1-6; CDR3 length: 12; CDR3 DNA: TGTGCCTGGAGTGTACGAGGATCACCCCTCCACTTT; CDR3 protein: CAWSVRGSPLHF
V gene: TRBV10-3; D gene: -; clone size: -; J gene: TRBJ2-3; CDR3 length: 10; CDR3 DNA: TGTGCCATCGGGTCTGATACGCAGTATTTT; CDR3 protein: CAIGSDTQYF
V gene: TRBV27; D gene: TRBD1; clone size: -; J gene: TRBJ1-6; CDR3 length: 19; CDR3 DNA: TGTGCCAGCAGTTTAAACTGGTCCCGTCAAGGGGGCTTGAATTCACCCCTCCACTTT; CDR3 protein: CASSLNWSRQGGLNSPLHF
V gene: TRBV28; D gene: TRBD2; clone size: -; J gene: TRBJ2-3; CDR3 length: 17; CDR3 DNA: TGTGCCAGCAGTTTAGCCCAACCGGGAGGGTGGGCAGATACGCAGTATTTT; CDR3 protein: CASSLAQPGGWADTQYF
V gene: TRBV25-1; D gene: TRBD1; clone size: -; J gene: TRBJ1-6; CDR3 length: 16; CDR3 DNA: TGTGCCAGCACCGCAGGGGGCGGAACCTATAATTCACCCCTCCACTTT; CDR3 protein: CASTAGGGTYNSPLHF
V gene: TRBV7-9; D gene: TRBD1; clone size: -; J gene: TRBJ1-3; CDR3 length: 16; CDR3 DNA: TGTGCCAGCAGCTCCCGACGCCGACAGGGCGAAAACACCATATATTTT; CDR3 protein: CASSSRRRQGENTIYF
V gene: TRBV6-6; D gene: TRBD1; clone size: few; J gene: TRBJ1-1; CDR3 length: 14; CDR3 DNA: TGTGCCAGCAGCGGACAGGGAGAGAACACTGAAGCTTTCTTT; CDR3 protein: CASSGQGENTEAFF
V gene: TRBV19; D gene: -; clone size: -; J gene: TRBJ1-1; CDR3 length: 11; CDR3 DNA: TGTGCCAGCAGACAACAGACTGAAGCTTTCTTT; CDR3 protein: CASRQQTEAFF
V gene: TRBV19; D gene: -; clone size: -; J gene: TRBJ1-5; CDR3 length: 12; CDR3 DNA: TGTGCCAGCCAACAGCTAAATCAGCCCCAGCATTTT; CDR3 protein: CASQQLNQPQHF
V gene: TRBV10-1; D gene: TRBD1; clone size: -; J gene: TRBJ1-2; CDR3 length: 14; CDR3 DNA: TGCGCCAGCAGTCCGGGACAGGACACCTATGGCTACACCTTC; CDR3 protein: CASSPGQDTYGYTF
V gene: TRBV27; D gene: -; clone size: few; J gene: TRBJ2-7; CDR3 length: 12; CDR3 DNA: TGTGCCAGCAGTTTTTCTGGATACGAGCAGTACTTC; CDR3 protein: CASSFSGYEQYF
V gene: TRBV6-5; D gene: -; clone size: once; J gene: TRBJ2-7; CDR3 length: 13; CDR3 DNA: TGTGCCAGCACTGATAGCGGCTCCTACGAGCAGTACTTC; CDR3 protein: CASTDSGSYEQYF
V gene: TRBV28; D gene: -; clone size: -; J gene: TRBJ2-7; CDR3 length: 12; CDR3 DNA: TGTGCCAGCAGCGGACCGTTCTACGAGCAGTACTTC; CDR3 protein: CASSGPFYEQYF
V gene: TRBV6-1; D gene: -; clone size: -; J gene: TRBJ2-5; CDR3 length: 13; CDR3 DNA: TGTGCCAGCAGTGAAAACGGGGTCGGGACCCAGTACTTC; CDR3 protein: CASSENGVGTQYF
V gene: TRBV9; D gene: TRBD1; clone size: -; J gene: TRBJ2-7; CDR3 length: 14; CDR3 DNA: TGTGCCAGCAGCGTAGGGGACAGAGCCTACGAGCAGTACTTC; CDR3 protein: CASSVGDRAYEQYF
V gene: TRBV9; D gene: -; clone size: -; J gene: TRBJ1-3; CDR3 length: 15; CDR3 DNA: TGTGCCAGCAGCCCAACCCAGCTTAGAGGAAACACCATATATTTT; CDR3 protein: CASSPTQLRGNTIYF